The 22 T cell receptor beta chains given below trace back to one sample, sequenced in a study of shared clonotypes between healthy human individuals. TCRdb's copy holds only in-frame clones and misses some; the assay was immunoSEQ multiplex PCR. Of about 1.5 million clones in the sample, 95% to 99% were seen once. The sample taken for sequencing was naive CD4+ T cells sorted from blood. Subset defined: CD45RA+ positively selected. Source of these receptors: a man aged 25 to 45 in good health.

This clone occurred once. The chain uses TRBV5-4 and TRBJ2-7, with 9 bases identical to TRBD1. The CDR3 length is 14 residues. The V gene end was trimmed by 2 bases and the J gene end by 4 bases; junction bases not matched to a gene: 4. Germline-derived CDR1 and CDR2 are SGHNT and YYREEE (reference sequence). CDR3 coding DNA: TGTGCCAGCAGCTTTCGGGGACAGGGATACGAGCAGTACTTC. Translation: CASSFRGQGYEQYF.

The CDR3: CASSLVLAGAGPSTDTQYF. As DNA, the CDR3 is TGCGCCAGCAGCTTGGTGCTAGCGGGAGCAGGCCCTAGCACAGATACGCAGTATTTT. The chain has TRBV5-1 and TRBJ2-3; 10 bases map to TRBD2. V lost 0 bases to trimming and J lost 0 bases; unmatched junction nucleotides: 10. This CDR3 has 19 amino acids. CDR1 is SGHRS and CDR2 is YFSETQ in the germline V gene.

V is TRBV7-8 and J is TRBJ2-1, with D maybe TRBD2 (6 bases). The CDR3 covers 16 residues. Germline CDR1 is SGHVS and CDR2 is FQNEAQ. V shed 1 base and J shed 4 bases, with 14 bases lying between them. The CDR3 sequence: CASSLGRTSGYNEQFF. As DNA, the CDR3 is TGTGCCAGCAGCTTAGGTCGTACCAGCGGGTACAATGAGCAGTTCTTC.

V and J are TRBV30 and TRBJ1-1, with D possibly matching TRBD1 (6 bases). Trimming took 5 bases from V and 5 from J, leaving 15 bases between them. The CDR3 is 13 amino acids. The germline V gene has CDR1 GTSNPN and CDR2 SVGIG (reference sequence). CDR3 sequence reads: CAWGGNRDTEAFF. In DNA form, the CDR3 reads TGTGCCTGGGGTGGGAACAGGGATACTGAAGCTTTCTTT.

The V call is TRBV28, the J call TRBJ2-1; unclear D gene. V lost 4 bases, J lost 2 bases, and 15 bases lay in between. The germline V gene has CDR1 MDHEN and CDR2 SYDVKM. This CDR3 is 16 amino acids long. The CDR3 nucleotides read TGTGCCAGCAGTTCAAAATTCCTCCCTCCCTACAATGAGCAGTTCTTC. This sequence encodes CASSSKFLPPYNEQFF.

The V gene is TRBV30, the J gene TRBJ2-2; 7 nucleotides align to TRBD1. V gave up 5 bases and J gave up 7 bases; unmatched junction bases: 4. Germline V gene sequence: CDR1 GTSNPN, CDR2 SVGIG (reference sequence). The CDR3 totals 12 residues. The CDR3 protein is CAWDRVHGELFF. The CDR3 DNA reads TGTGCCTGGGACAGGGTGCACGGGGAGCTGTTTTTT. Supplemented by reference TRBV30 and TRBJ2-2, the full variable domain reads SQTIHQWPATLVQPVGSPLSLECTVEGTSNPNLYWYRQAAGRGLQLLFYSVGIGQISSEVPQNLSASRPQDRQFILSSKKLLLSDSGFYLCAWDRVHGELFFGEGSRLTVL.

This chain links TRBV18 with TRBJ1-5, with D perhaps matching TRBD1 (6 bases). Germline values: CDR1 KGHSH, CDR2 LQKENI. The CDR3 runs to 13 residues. V lost 8 bases, J lost 7 bases, and 15 bases lay in between. The CDR3 nucleotides are TGTGCCAGCGCGTCGGGGGCAGGCCAGCCCCAGCATTTT. This translates into CASASGAGQPQHF.

The V and J genes are TRBV6-1 and TRBJ2-1; D not resolved. The germline gives CDR1 MNHNS, CDR2 SASEGT. V was trimmed by 6 bases and J by 4 bases, leaving 10 bases between them. The CDR3 is made up of 13 amino acids. The CDR3 region is CASRGNTYNEQFF. CDR3 bases: TGTGCCAGCAGAGGTAACACATACAATGAGCAGTTCTTC.

As for this clone: The sample holds other DNA sequences that translate to the same CDR3. This sequence joins TRBV9 and TRBJ2-4; no clear D gene. V gave up 0 bases and J gave up 0 bases, with 4 bases separating them. Germline CDR1 is SGDLS and CDR2 is YYNGEE. CDR3 length: 14 residues. CDR3 DNA sequence: TGTGCCAGCAGCGTAGGGCTAGCCAAAAACATTCAGTACTTC. Translated, it gives CASSVGLAKNIQYF.

The CDR3 DNA sequence: TGTGCCAGCTCACCACCGGAGTTCAATGAGCAGTTCTTC. The encoded protein is CASSPPEFNEQFF. V and J are TRBV18 and TRBJ2-1; no firm D call. CDR1 KGHSH and CDR2 LQKENI come from the germline V gene. This CDR3 is built from 13 residues. Deletions cut 0 bases from V and 6 bases from J, with 6 bases between. The entire variable domain, with the rest obtained from reference TRBV18 and TRBJ2-1, is as follows: NAGVMQNPRHLVRRRGQEARLRCSPMKGHSHVYWYRQLPEEGLKFMVYLQKENIIDESGMPKERFSAEFPKEGPSILRIQQVVRGDSAAYFCASSPPEFNEQFFGPGTRLTVL.

The chain couples TRBV7-2 to TRBJ2-5, with D tentatively TRBD2 (5 bases). CDR1 and CDR2 (germline): SGHTA, FQGNSA. V was shortened by 5 bases and J by 5 bases, with 18 bases between the two germline ends. The CDR3 runs to 15 residues. The CDR3 loop is CASSAFLAGVETQYF. DNA of the CDR3: TGTGCCAGCAGCGCCTTCCTCGCGGGTGTGGAGACCCAGTACTTC. Full variable domain (remainder filled in from reference TRBV7-2 and TRBJ2-5): GAGVSQSPSNKVTEKGKDVELRCDPISGHTALYWYRQSLGQGLEFLIYFQGNSAPDKSGLPSDRFSAERTGGSVSTLTIQRTQQEDSAVYLCASSAFLAGVETQYFGPGTRLLVL.

Regarding this clone: The sample contains more than one DNA sequence encoding this CDR3. The chain carries TRBV5-1 and TRBJ2-6; weak D call: TRBD1 (5 bases). The germline V gene encodes CDR1 SGHRS and CDR2 YFSETQ. V lost 4 bases and J lost 0, with 8 bases in between. The CDR3 sequence is 15 residues long. CDR3 in amino acids: CASSLGASGANVLTF. The CDR3 DNA reads as TGCGCCAGCAGCCTAGGGGCCTCTGGGGCCAACGTCCTGACTTTC. Variable domain in full (rest from reference TRBV5-1 and TRBJ2-6): KAGVTQTPRYLIKTRGQQVTLSCSPISGHRSVSWYQQTPGQGLQFLFEYFSETQRNKGNFPGRFSGRQFSNSRSEMNVSTLELGDSALYLCASSLGASGANVLTFGAGSRLTVL.

The chain recombines TRBV11-2 with TRBJ1-1; D is ambiguous. V lost 0 bases to trimming and J lost 11 bases, with 13 bases between them. The V gene's germline CDR1 is SGHAT and CDR2 FQNNGV. CDR3 size: 13 residues. The CDR3 reads CASSLDGPMFAFF. The CDR3 DNA sequence: TGTGCCAGCAGCTTAGATGGACCAATGTTCGCTTTCTTT.

The V call is TRBV5-1, the J call TRBJ1-2, with D unclear. The germline CDR1 and CDR2 sequences are SGHRS and YFSETQ. CDR3 length: 14 amino acids. Deletions cut 0 bases from V and 5 bases from J, with 11 bases between. CDR3 in amino acids: CASSLEPTYYGYTF. In DNA, the CDR3 is TGCGCCAGCAGCTTGGAACCCACGTATTATGGCTACACCTTC.

The V and J genes are TRBV10-3 and TRBJ2-5; 7 nucleotides match TRBD1. CDR1 is ENHRY and CDR2 is SYGVKD in the germline V gene. Trimming took 11 bases from V and 2 from J; bases not matched to a gene: 5. This CDR3 region has 12 residues. CDR3 sequence reads: CASGTDQETQYF. For the CDR3, the DNA is TGTGCCTCAGGGACAGATCAAGAGACCCAGTACTTC.

V usage is TRBV10-3 and J usage is TRBJ2-1, with 10 bases identical to TRBD2. Germline assignment: CDR1 ENHRY and CDR2 SYGVKD. With V trimmed by 2 bases and J by 2 bases, 6 bases remained unmatched. The length of the CDR3 is 17 residues. The CDR3 region is CAISEKASGGPYNEQFF. DNA for the CDR3: TGTGCCATCAGTGAGAAGGCTAGCGGGGGCCCCTACAATGAGCAGTTCTTC.

The chain links TRBV18 to TRBJ2-7; 8 bases are shared with TRBD1. Germline loops: CDR1 KGHSH, CDR2 LQKENI. Trimming at V came to 6 bases and at J to 9 bases, leaving 13 bases not matched to a gene. The CDR3 loop spans 14 amino acids. In DNA, the CDR3 is TGTGCCAGCTCGCCGATTGGACAGGGCAGTCGGCAGTACTTC. This translates into CASSPIGQGSRQYF.

The V call is TRBV2, the J call TRBJ2-1, with 13 bases matching TRBD2. The CDR3 totals 15 residues. Germline CDR1 SNHLY, CDR2 FYNNEI. Germline trimming cut 4 bases from V and 7 bases from J; bases unmatched to any gene: 4. CDR3 DNA sequence: TGTGCCAGCAGTGGGACTAGCGGGAGCGGTAATGAGCAGTTCTTC. It codes for CASSGTSGSGNEQFF. The entire variable domain, with the rest obtained from reference TRBV2 and TRBJ2-1, is as follows: EPEVTQTPSHQVTQMGQEVILRCVPISNHLYFYWYRQILGQKVEFLVSFYNNEISEKSEIFDDQFSVERPDGSNFTLKIRSTKLEDSAMYFCASSGTSGSGNEQFFGPGTRLTVL.

The rearrangement joins TRBV29-1 to TRBJ2-1; unclear D gene. Germline CDR1 reads SQVTM; CDR2 reads ANQGSEA. V lost 5 bases and J lost 0, with 11 bases in between. CDR3 length: 14 amino acids. CDR3 sequence: CSVSQKSSYNEQFF. CDR3 coding DNA: TGCAGCGTTTCACAGAAGTCCTCCTACAATGAGCAGTTCTTC.

This chain links TRBV6-1 with TRBJ2-7; 7 positions agree with TRBD2. CDR1 is MNHNS, CDR2 SASEGT, per germline. This CDR3 is built from 16 residues. The junction had 11 bases not matched to a gene; V was cut back by 2 bases and J by 4 bases. Here the CDR3 DNA reads TGTGCCAGCAGTGAAATCCCTCCAACGGGAGGATACGAGCAGTACTTC. Encoded protein: CASSEIPPTGGYEQYF.

The chain links TRBV11-2 to TRBJ2-7; TRBD2 aligns across 8 bases. The CDR3 consists of 16 residues. V lost 5 bases, J lost 4 bases, and 13 bases stayed unmatched. Germline CDR1 and CDR2: SGHAT and FQNNGV. As DNA, the CDR3 is TGTGCCAGCAGCACCCTGAGGGAGCGGGAGTCTTACGAGCAGTACTTC. It encodes CASSTLRERESYEQYF. The variable domain in full, completed from reference TRBV11-2 and TRBJ2-7, reads EAGVAQSPRYKIIEKRQSVAFWCNPISGHATLYWYQQILGQGPKLLIQFQNNGVVDDSQLPKDRFSAERLKGVDSTLKIQPAKLEDSAVYLCASSTLRERESYEQYFGPGTRLTVT.

The chain has TRBV25-1 and TRBJ1-2; the D gene is possibly TRBD1 (5 bases). Germline V gene data show CDR1 as MGHDK and CDR2 as SYGVNS. This CDR3 is built from 12 residues. The ends were cut back, 7 bases at V and 6 bases at J, with 12 bases in the middle. This CDR3 reads CASTWGGNGYTF. The CDR3 nucleotides are TGTGCCAGCACCTGGGGCGGGAATGGCTACACCTTC.